This T cell receptor beta chain was profiled in a study of a mutant IDH1 vaccine in newly diagnosed glioma. Study in general: Treated patients were about 60% male, around 40% female, mean age 40.4 years. The earlier regimen, radiotherapy, temozolomide, or both, was most often both.

Some clones are missing from TCRdb's copy, which holds only in-frame ones; the method was immunoSEQ multiplex PCR. The table includes 50,000 to 70,000 clones, over 75% detected once. The time point: week 23, last vaccination. All doses held 300 ug of mutant IDH1 20-mer peptide, with topical imiquimod. New WHO grade 3 or 4 astrocytomas that were IDH1-mutant and ATRX-lost occurred in the donors. The study's findings and limits: Altogether, around 93% of patients exhibited vaccine-induced immune responses.

A word on this clone: Antigen unknown.

CDR1 LGHNA and CDR2 YSLEER come from the germline V gene. There are 17 residues in the CDR3. Between the trimmed V and J ends, which lost 0 bases and 0 bases, there was a span of 12 bases. This sequence originates from a young man with glioma. Sequencing was performed on PBMCs, taken from a glioma patient whose treatment included an IDH1 peptide vaccine. V is TRBV4-3 and J is TRBJ1-3; D unclear. CDR3 nucleotides: TGCGCCAGCAGCCAAGATCACCAGTCCTTCTCTGGAAACACCATATATTTT. Its protein is CASSQDHQSFSGNTIYF.